The 20 T cell receptor beta chains in this list originate from one sample, sequenced in a study of T-cell memory formation after mild COVID-19. From the 5' RACE reads, TCRdb called clonotypes with MiXCR, one entry per CDR3 protein. This repertoire shows 40,000 to 60,000 distinct CDR3 sequences, roughly a quarter found once; its top ten account for approximately 40%. Sequenced: PBMCs or a T cell subset sorted from them (not recorded which). All receptors come from a man between 18 and 35 years old who had mild COVID-19 (a few samples of this study predate the infection). Cell type and time point are not known.

This clonotype was found a few times. CDR3 in amino acids: CASSLTAGQETQYF. DNA for the CDR3: TGTGCCAGCAGCTTAACTGCGGGGCAAGAGACCCAGTACTTC. V usage is TRBV7-3 and J usage is TRBJ2-5, with TRBD2 as a possible D gene (6 bases). The CDR3 length is 14 residues. Trimming took off 0 bases at V and 2 bases at J, with 7 bases between the two ends. Germline CDR1 SGHTA, CDR2 FQGTGA.

A word on this clonotype: Sequence at one end of the junction differs from germline and may be a read error. V and J are TRBV27 and TRBJ2-2; tentatively, D is TRBD2 (6 bases). The germline gives CDR1 MNHEY, CDR2 SMNVEV (reference sequence). The CDR3 runs 14 residues. For the CDR3, the DNA is TGTGCCAGCAGGTGGGGGGACTGGCCCGGGGAGATGTTTTTT. Translating gives CASRWGDWPGEMFF.

The rearrangement joins TRBV28 to TRBJ2-7; the D is unclear. Germline values: CDR1 MDHEN, CDR2 SYDVKM. The CDR3 sequence is 13 residues long. V was cut by 6 bases and J by 1 base, with 10 bases left in between. This chain's CDR3 is CASRPDGSYEQYV. The CDR3 DNA sequence: TGTGCCAGCAGACCCGATGGGTCCTACGAGCAGTACGTC.

The chain joins TRBV4-1 to TRBJ1-1; D might be TRBD1 (5 bases). Trimming took 5 bases from V and 4 from J, leaving 29 bases between them. This CDR3 spans 19 amino acids. Germline assignment: CDR1 MGHRA and CDR2 YSYEKL. In DNA, the CDR3 is TGCGCCAGCAGCAAATGGTCCATTGGCAGGGATCGAGTGGGCACTGAAGCTTTCTTT. This gives the protein CASSKWSIGRDRVGTEAFF.

This clonotype turned up a few times. The V and J genes are TRBV5-1 and TRBJ1-1; D is undetermined. The V and J ends lost 6 bases and 4 bases respectively, with 10 bases between them. The CDR3 contains 12 residues. Looked up from germline, CDR1 is SGHRS and CDR2 is YFSETQ. The CDR3 sequence: CASTSGGTEAFF. In nucleotides, the CDR3 is TGCGCCAGCACTTCCGGAGGCACTGAAGCTTTCTTT.

This clonotype has a handful of counts. CDR3 sequence reads: CASRSQGYPTGELFF. The CDR3 nucleotides read TGTGCCAGCAGGTCCCAGGGGTATCCCACCGGGGAGCTGTTTTTT. The V and J genes are TRBV12-3 or TRBV12-4 and TRBJ2-2; D is possibly TRBD1 (6 bases). V lost 6 bases, J lost 4 bases, and 15 bases lay in between. This CDR3 is 15 amino acids long.

V usage is TRBV3-1 and J usage is TRBJ2-1; perhaps TRBD2 as D (5 bases). This CDR3 comprises 14 residues. Germline V gene sequence: CDR1 LGHDT, CDR2 YNNKEL (reference sequence). Trimming shortened V by 7 bases and J by 8 bases, and 18 bases separated the two germline ends. The CDR3 region has the DNA TGTGCCAGCACCTCAGGACTGCAGAGTCATGAGCAGTTCTTC. Translating it yields CASTSGLQSHEQFF.

This sequence joins TRBV9 and TRBJ2-3; D may be TRBD2 (6 bases). This CDR3 spans 14 amino acids. V dropped 0 bases and J dropped 5 bases, with 10 bases sitting between them. The germline V gene encodes CDR1 SGDLS and CDR2 YYNGEE. In DNA, the CDR3 is TGTGCCAGCAGCGTAGAAGGAGGGTTAGATACGCAGTATTTT. Encoded protein: CASSVEGGLDTQYF.

CDR3 region: CASSHQAEGTGELFF. Written as DNA, the CDR3 is TGTGCCAGCAGCCACCAGGCAGAGGGAACCGGGGAGCTGTTTTTT. The rearrangement joins TRBV11-2 to TRBJ2-2; perhaps TRBD2 as D (5 bases). This CDR3 is built from 15 residues. CDR1 is SGHAT, CDR2 FQNNGV, per germline. Trimming removed 5 bases from V and 5 bases from J, with 15 bases in between.

The table lists this clonotype with a few counts. For the CDR3, the DNA is TGTGCCAGCAGCCCATCGTCGCTAGTACCAAATGAGCAGTTCTTC. It is translated as CASSPSSLVPNEQFF. This chain connects TRBV7-9 to TRBJ2-1; D is unresolved. V was clipped by 5 bases and J by 7 bases, with 18 bases between them. Germline CDR1 and CDR2: SEHNR and FQNEAQ (reference sequence). The CDR3 totals 15 residues.

The chain carries TRBV7-8 and TRBJ2-7, with D possibly TRBD1 on 5 matching bases. Germline CDR1 and CDR2: SGHVS and FQNEAQ. V was pared by 2 bases and J by 1 base, with 9 bases between. The CDR3 sequence is 14 residues long. The CDR3 DNA reads as TGTGCCAGCAGCTTAAAAGACAGATCCTACGAGCAGTACTTC. This translates into CASSLKDRSYEQYF. Full variable domain (missing parts from reference TRBV7-8 and TRBJ2-7): GAGVSQSPRYKVAKRGQDVALRCDPISGHVSLFWYQQALGQGPEFLTYFQNEAQLDKSGLPSDRFFAERPEGSVSTLKIQRTQQEDSAVYLCASSLKDRSYEQYFGPGTRLTVT.

This clonotype has a count of ten or more. CDR3 loop: CASSQEEGGLTDTQYF. The CDR3 DNA follows: TGCGCCAGCAGCCAAGAGGAGGGGGGCCTTACAGATACGCAGTATTTT. The chain couples TRBV4-1 to TRBJ2-3; D assignment may be TRBD1 or TRBD2 (6 bases each). The germline V gene encodes CDR1 MGHRA and CDR2 YSYEKL. The CDR3 totals 16 residues. Between the trimmed V and J ends, which lost 0 bases and 3 bases, there was a span of 13 bases.

This clonotype was picked up many times. The V gene is TRBV4-3, the J gene TRBJ2-1; 10 positions match TRBD2. CDR1 is LGHNA, CDR2 YSLEER, per germline. The V gene end was trimmed by 6 bases and the J gene end by 2 bases; junction bases not matched to a gene: 4. The CDR3 covers 15 residues. CDR3 amino acids: CASRPGTSAYNEQFF. The DNA of the CDR3 is TGCGCCAGCAGACCCGGGACTAGCGCCTACAATGAGCAGTTCTTC.

The chain links TRBV15 to TRBJ2-2, with TRBD2 as a possible D gene (5 bases). The CDR3 extends over 14 amino acids. V shed 5 bases and J shed 5 bases, with 12 bases lying between them. Germline-derived CDR1 and CDR2 are LNHNV and YYDKDF (reference sequence). The CDR3 DNA reads as TGTGCCACCAGCGTAGGCGGGCCGACCGGGGAGCTGTTTTTT. This gives the protein CATSVGGPTGELFF. Variable domain in full (rest from reference TRBV15 and TRBJ2-2): DAMVIQNPRYQVTQFGKPVTLSCSQTLNHNVMYWYQQKSSQAPKLLFHYYDKDFNNEADTPDNFQSRRPNTSFCFLDIRSPGLGDTAMYLCATSVGGPTGELFFGEGSRLTVL.

The chain uses TRBV2 and TRBJ2-3; D is possibly TRBD1 (6 bases). Germline CDR1 reads SNHLY; CDR2 reads FYNNEI. Trimming stripped 6 bases from V and 0 bases from J, with 19 bases between. The CDR3 length is 17 residues. CDR3 nucleotide sequence: TGTGCCAGCAGCGAATGGGGGCTGTACTCTAGCACAGATACGCAGTATTTT. Its translation is CASSEWGLYSSTDTQYF.

A few counts support this clonotype. The chain uses TRBV4-1 and TRBJ1-2; D perhaps matches TRBD1 (5 bases). CDR1 and CDR2 (germline): MGHRA, YSYEKL. The CDR3 covers 14 residues. Deletions cut 0 bases from V and 6 bases from J, with 11 bases between. In nucleotides, the CDR3 is TGCGCCAGCAGCCAAGACAGGGTGGAGGATGGCTACACCTTC. It encodes CASSQDRVEDGYTF.

The chain employs TRBV4-3 and TRBJ2-1, with D perhaps TRBD1 (6 bases). From germline, CDR1 is LGHNA and CDR2 YSLEER. Trimming stripped 4 bases from V and 7 bases from J, with 14 bases between. The CDR3 covers 14 residues. The CDR3 here is CASSRRGEVNEQFF. For the CDR3, the DNA is TGCGCCAGCAGCCGCAGGGGCGAGGTGAATGAGCAGTTCTTC.

This clonotype was counted only a few times. The chain employs TRBV7-6 and TRBJ2-2, with 9 bases matching TRBD2. Trimming removed 1 base from V and 4 bases from J; junction bases left unmatched: 4. This CDR3 contains 16 residues. CDR1 SGHVS and CDR2 FNYEAQ come from the germline V gene. The CDR3 DNA reads TGTGCCAGCAGCTTAGGGTCTAGCGGGGCCACCGGGGAGCTGTTTTTT. Residues: CASSLGSSGATGELFF.

The V gene is TRBV21-1, the J gene TRBJ1-1; the tabulated D call, TRBD1, remains unverified against the DNA. TRBV21-1 counts as a pseudogene. CDR3 size: 13 residues. The CDR3 DNA is TGTGCCAGCGTCGTACAGGGGTGTCGTGAAGCTTTCTTT. Protein sequence: CASVVQGCREAFF.

The chain couples TRBV9 to TRBJ2-2, with D possibly being TRBD1 or TRBD2 (5 bases each). This CDR3 has 17 amino acids. V lost 3 bases, J lost 5 bases, and 20 bases lay in between. Germline CDR1 and CDR2: SGDLS and YYNGEE. The CDR3 DNA follows: TGTGCCAGCAGCGCATACAAGAGGGGCCCCGATACCGGGGAGCTGTTTTTT. Translation gives CASSAYKRGPDTGELFF.